This T cell receptor (beta chain) was observed in a study of T cell repertoires in cytomegalovirus infection. Points from the study as a whole: The ex vivo response showed dominance by HLA-C-restricted CMV-specific TCR beta clonotypes.

A single record per CDR3 protein comes from TCRdb applying MiXCR to the reads. The sample has 300,000 to 400,000 distinct CDR3 sequences; over 7.5% are singletons. V lost 7 bases to trimming and J lost 8 bases; unmatched junction nucleotides: 13. Looked up from germline, CDR1 is LNHNV and CDR2 is YYDKDF (reference sequence). This CDR3 region has 15 residues. This clonotype turned up a few times. Its antigen is as yet unknown. The sample comprised PBMCs. This sequence was found in a human donor in good health (CMV status not recorded). Some clones in this sample may be carry-over from other donors' samples. The chain joins TRBV15 to TRBJ2-1; 8 bases line up with TRBD1. For the CDR3, the DNA is TGTGCCACCAACACCTACAGGGGGAATGATCATGAGCAGTTCTTC. Translating gives CATNTYRGNDHEQFF.